This T cell receptor (beta chain) stems from a study of blood T cell repertoires in COVID-19. Study-level background: The samples span acute and convalescent COVID-19 from the United States, Italy and Spain. The analysed material was cDNA or gDNA that came from T cells, B-cell-depleted T cells, or PBMCs.

Trimming stripped 3 bases from V and 5 bases from J, with 15 bases between. The germline gives CDR1 SGHRS, CDR2 YFSETQ. CDR3 length: 15 amino acids. Original handling: From reference gene primer amplification, estimates of nucleated cell counts were derived. Using immunoSEQ multiplex PCR, the repertoire was profiled, and TCRdb retains in-frame clones only, with some absent. The V and J calls and clone size come from that table; D and trimming were worked out from the DNA. The repertoire has about 420,000 clones, around 90% of them found once; the top ten carry 0.8% to 1%. Those enrolled in Seattle joined during active infection and were followed longitudinally afterward.

The origin of this receptor is a man younger than 35 with COVID-19, enrolled during active disease. The V call is TRBV5-1, the J call TRBJ1-5, with a weak D call TRBD1 (6 bases). What was sequenced was peripheral blood. CDR3 in amino acids: CASSSLGGQDQPQHF. CDR3 sequence (DNA): TGCGCCAGCAGCTCATTGGGGGGGCAGGATCAGCCCCAGCATTTT.